This T cell receptor (beta chain) was profiled in a study of T cell responses to AZD1222 COVID-19 vaccine. Study overall: Whether given at about 4 or about 12 weeks, second doses were pooled. The study, taken as a whole, reports: At 160-218 and 743-854, vaccine-associated CD4 TCRs were dominant, and they spanned spike.

This CDR3 has 17 amino acids. Germline V gene sequence: CDR1 MGHRA, CDR2 YSYEKL. Unmatched junction bases numbered 9, after V lost 1 base and J lost 3 bases. Only in-frame clones appear in the TCRdb table, and some are missing; sequencing was by immunoSEQ multiplex PCR. The sample includes tens of thousands of clones, roughly 80% of them seen just once. Regarding this clone: Its antigen is currently unknown.

The chain joins TRBV4-1 to TRBJ1-2; TRBD1 matches at 9 bases. The TCR comes from an adult in good health. The sample consisted of peripheral blood, taken on day 0 of AZD1222 vaccination. The CDR3 here is CASSQALQGAHDYGYTF. The CDR3 DNA reads as TGCGCCAGCAGCCAAGCTTTACAGGGGGCTCATGACTATGGCTACACCTTC.